This record concerns one TCR beta chain sequence. These data belong to a study of blood T cell repertoires in COVID-19. Study details: Some COVID-19 samples were acute and others convalescent; all came from the United States, Italy and Spain.

The data were produced by immunoSEQ multiplex PCR, yet TCRdb's version contains in-frame clones alone and is incomplete. The profile shows approximately 110,000 clones, about 91% of them singletons. The CDR3 is 13 amino acids. CDR1 is MDHEN, CDR2 SYDVKM, per germline. Trimming took 4 bases from V and 2 from J, leaving 6 bases between them. The receptor was derived from a woman in her forties or fifties with active or convalescent COVID-19. This chain joins TRBV28 and TRBJ1-5; D may be TRBD1 (5 bases). The sample consisted of peripheral blood. CDR3 in amino acids: CASSWGGNQPQHF. The CDR3 nucleotides read TGTGCCAGCAGTTGGGGGGGCAATCAGCCCCAGCATTTT.